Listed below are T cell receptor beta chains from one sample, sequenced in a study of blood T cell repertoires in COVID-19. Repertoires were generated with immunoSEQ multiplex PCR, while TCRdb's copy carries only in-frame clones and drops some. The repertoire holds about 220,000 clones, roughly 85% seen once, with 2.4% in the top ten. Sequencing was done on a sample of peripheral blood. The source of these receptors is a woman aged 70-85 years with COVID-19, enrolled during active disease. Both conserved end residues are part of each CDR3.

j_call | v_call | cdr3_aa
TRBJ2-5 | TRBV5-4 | CASSLNRNIRETQYF
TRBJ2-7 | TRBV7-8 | CASSLAHRGRLYEQYF
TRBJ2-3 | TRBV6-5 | CASSFDRASADTQYF
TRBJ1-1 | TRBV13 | CASTQGTEAFF
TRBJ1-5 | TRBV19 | CASRWRSANQPQHF
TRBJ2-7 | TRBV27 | CASSRWDTPYEQYF
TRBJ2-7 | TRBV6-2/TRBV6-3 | CASSLGRGIAYEQYF
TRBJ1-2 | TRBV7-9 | CASRKGGAGYGYTF
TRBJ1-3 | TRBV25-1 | CASSDPRTGEHGNTIYF
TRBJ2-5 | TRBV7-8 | CASSATGGLETQYF
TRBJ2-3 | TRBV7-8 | CASSLARQREMMDTQYF
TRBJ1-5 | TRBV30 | CAWSGPGTANQPQHF
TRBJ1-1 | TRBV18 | CASSPQGTRMNTEAFF
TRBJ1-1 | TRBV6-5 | CASSYGRGTEAFF
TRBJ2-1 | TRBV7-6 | CASSLGAIYNEQFF
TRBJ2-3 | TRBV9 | CASTKRGGGDTDTQYF
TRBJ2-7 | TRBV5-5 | CASSDMSGFYEQYF
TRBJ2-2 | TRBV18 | CASSPLAGEGTGELFF
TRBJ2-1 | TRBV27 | CASSGRTSGSYEQFF
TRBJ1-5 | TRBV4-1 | CASSQGQTESNQPQHF
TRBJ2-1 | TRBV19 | CASSKPGDDEQFF
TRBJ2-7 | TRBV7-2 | CASSLGGSNYEQYF
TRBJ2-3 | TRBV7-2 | CASSLALTSGDLTDTQYF
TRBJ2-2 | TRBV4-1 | CASSQGAAREGRSGELFF
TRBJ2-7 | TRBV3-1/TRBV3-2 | CASSQSSLIYEQYF